The 29 T cell receptor beta chains below were found in one sample sequenced in a study of shared clonotypes between healthy human individuals. The naive CD8 subset, CD45RO-negative cells positively selected for CCR7, excluded terminally differentiated effector memory CD45RA+ cells. TCRdb keeps only in-frame clones here, not all; method: immunoSEQ multiplex PCR. The sample has about 2.1 million clones, 85% to 95% seen once. The specimen was naive CD8+ T cells from PBMCs. All receptors derive from a man between 18 and 29 years old in good health. Some clones in this sample may be carry-over from other donors' samples.

The rearrangement uses TRBV9 and TRBJ2-7; D is possibly TRBD1 or TRBD2 (5 bases each). V was clipped by 3 bases and J by 2 bases, with 15 bases between them. CDR3 length: 15 amino acids. Germline V gives CDR1 SGDLS, CDR2 YYNGEE. The CDR3 coding sequence is TGTGCCAGCAGCGGGGGACGTCTGTTACCCTACGAGCAGTACTTC. Amino acid sequence: CASSGGRLLPYEQYF.

This sequence joins TRBV28 and TRBJ2-5, with 7 bases fitting TRBD2. The ends lost 2 bases at V and 4 bases at J; junction bases unmatched: 10. The CDR3 loop spans 16 amino acids. In germline, CDR1 is MDHEN, CDR2 SYDVKM. The CDR3 DNA follows: TGTGCCAGCAGTTTAGATGGGGAGGGCCAGGGAGAGACCCAGTACTTC. Protein product: CASSLDGEGQGETQYF.

This clone occurred once. V usage is TRBV7-2 and J usage is TRBJ2-2, with D perhaps matching TRBD2 (5 bases). The germline V gene has CDR1 SGHTA and CDR2 FQGNSA. Trimming left V 2 bases short and J 4 bases short, with 17 bases between. This CDR3 has 17 amino acids. The CDR3 nucleotides read TGTGCCAGCAGCTTAACTACTTGGACTTCTATCACCGGGGAGCTGTTTTTT. Its translation is CASSLTTWTSITGELFF.

The chain combines TRBV5-4 with TRBJ2-3; D tentatively fits TRBD1 or TRBD2 (6 bases each). V was clipped by 4 bases and J by 0 bases, with 12 bases between them. Germline lookup yields CDR1 SGHNT and CDR2 YYREEE (reference sequence). The CDR3 sequence is 15 residues long. The CDR3 reads CASSMGGLSTDTQYF. Here the CDR3 DNA reads TGTGCCAGCAGCATGGGGGGCCTCAGCACAGATACGCAGTATTTT.

The chain uses TRBV19 and TRBJ2-1, with 9 bases fitting TRBD1. Germline values: CDR1 LNHDA, CDR2 SQIVND (reference sequence). This CDR3 contains 16 residues. V was clipped by 2 bases and J by 5 bases; unmatched bases: 7. CDR3 in DNA: TGTGCCAGTAGTATAATCCGGGACAGGGAAGACAATGAGCAGTTCTTC. Its translation: CASSIIRDREDNEQFF.

The chain carries TRBV7-2 and TRBJ2-3; maybe TRBD1 (5 bases). The CDR3 runs to 15 residues. Germline V gene data show CDR1 as SGHTA and CDR2 as FQGNSA. Trimming left V 5 bases short and J 0 bases short, with 12 bases between. The CDR3 sequence: CASSIGATSTDTQYF. The DNA for the CDR3 is TGTGCCAGCAGCATTGGGGCAACTAGCACAGATACGCAGTATTTT.

This clone has more than one count but fewer than ten. This same CDR3 is encoded by further DNA sequences in the sample. The CDR3 loop reads CASRYGNTEAFF. CDR3 nucleotides: TGTGCCAGCAGGTACGGGAACACTGAAGCTTTCTTT. V gene TRBV11-2 combines with J gene TRBJ1-1; D gene unclear. The V end lost 6 bases, the J end lost 1 base, and 6 bases lay between the germline ends. This CDR3 spans 12 amino acids. CDR1 is SGHAT, CDR2 FQNNGV, per germline.

The J gene is TRBJ2-7, the V gene TRBV27; the match to TRBD1 covers 8 bases. Germline values: CDR1 MNHEY, CDR2 SMNVEV (reference sequence). This CDR3 is built from 15 residues. V gave up 1 base and J gave up 3 bases; unmatched junction bases: 5. CDR3 DNA: TGTGCCAGCAGTTTATGGGCAGGGGGCCTCTACGAGCAGTACTTC. Its translation is CASSLWAGGLYEQYF.

The gene calls are TRBV7-9 and TRBJ2-7; possibly TRBD1 or TRBD2 for D (6 bases each). Germline assignment: CDR1 SEHNR and CDR2 FQNEAQ (reference sequence). Trimming stripped 5 bases from V and 5 bases from J, with 19 bases between. This CDR3 has 15 residues. The DNA of the CDR3 is TGTGCCAGCAGCCCCATCGGGGGCGCCGGCCACGAGCAGTACTTC. Amino acids: CASSPIGGAGHEQYF.

About this clone: A junction boundary mismatches the germline segment, possibly from a read error. This chain links TRBV10-1 with TRBJ1-1; D not resolved. CDR3 size: 13 residues. Germline assignment: CDR1 WNHNN and CDR2 SYGVQD (reference sequence). The CDR3 bases are TGCGCCAGCAGTGAGGGCTTGAAGACTGAAGCTTTCTTT. As protein: CASSEGLKTEAFF.

This chain links TRBV7-9 with TRBJ2-2; D is unresolved. The ends were cut back, 5 bases at V and 6 bases at J, with 10 bases in the middle. The CDR3 loop spans 13 amino acids. From germline, CDR1 is SEHNR and CDR2 FQNEAQ (reference sequence). The CDR3: CASSLSRPGELFF. Written as DNA, the CDR3 is TGTGCCAGCAGCCTTTCTCGCCCCGGGGAGCTGTTTTTT.

This clone was found once. The chain couples TRBV4-1 to TRBJ1-2, with a weak D call TRBD1 (5 bases). Germline V gene data show CDR1 as MGHRA and CDR2 as YSYEKL. There are 14 residues in the CDR3. V was clipped by 0 bases and J by 14 bases, with 19 bases between them. This CDR3 reads CASSQEIRDPALTF. CDR3 nucleotides: TGCGCCAGCAGCCAAGAAATACGGGACCCCGCTTTGACCTTC.

The chain couples TRBV5-1 to TRBJ2-2; 7 bases fit TRBD1. Germline trimming cut 3 bases from V and 6 bases from J; bases unmatched to any gene: 14. CDR1 SGHRS and CDR2 YFSETQ come from the germline V gene. The CDR3 contains 17 residues. CDR3: CASSWPGTDLFPGELFF. Written as DNA, the CDR3 is TGCGCCAGCAGCTGGCCCGGGACAGACCTTTTTCCCGGGGAGCTGTTTTTT.

The chain links TRBV6-1 to TRBJ2-2; no firm D call. Trimming left V 2 bases short and J 6 bases short, with 13 bases between. The CDR3 has 15 residues. Germline V gene sequence: CDR1 MNHNS, CDR2 SASEGT. CDR3 in amino acids: CASSEYKSPAGELFF. CDR3 sequence (DNA): TGTGCCAGCAGTGAATATAAGAGCCCGGCCGGGGAGCTGTTTTTT.

The gene calls are TRBV28 and TRBJ1-2; the D is unclear. V shed 3 bases and J shed 3 bases, with 11 bases lying between them. The CDR3 consists of 14 residues. In germline, CDR1 is MDHEN, CDR2 SYDVKM. CDR3: CASSLADPDYGYTF. The CDR3 DNA sequence: TGTGCCAGCAGTTTGGCCGACCCCGACTATGGCTACACCTTC.

This sequence joins TRBV28 and TRBJ1-1, with D perhaps matching TRBD1 (5 bases). Germline V CDR1 and CDR2: MDHEN, SYDVKM. V was trimmed by 6 bases and J by 2 bases, leaving 22 bases between them. This CDR3 is built from 17 residues. This CDR3 is CASSPRMGWGLNTEAFF. Here the CDR3 DNA reads TGTGCCAGCAGCCCACGTATGGGGTGGGGCTTAAACACTGAAGCTTTCTTT.

This chain connects TRBV7-9 to TRBJ2-3; D perhaps matches TRBD2 (5 bases). CDR3 length equals 15 residues. Germline V gives CDR1 SEHNR, CDR2 FQNEAQ (reference sequence). Trimming cost V 5 bases and J 4 bases, with 16 bases left between them. CDR3 nucleotide sequence: TGTGCCAGCAGCGATAAGGCGGGCGGGCCAGATACGCAGTATTTT. Its translation: CASSDKAGGPDTQYF. Using reference TRBV7-9 and TRBJ2-3 for the parts outside the CDR3, the full variable domain is DTGVSQNPRHKITKRGQNVTFRCDPISEHNRLYWYRQTLGQGPEFLTYFQNEAQLEKSRLLSDRFSAERPKGSFSTLEIQRTEQGDSAMYLCASSDKAGGPDTQYFGPGTRLTVL.

The chain couples TRBV5-4 to TRBJ1-2; 8 nucleotides agree with TRBD1. The germline V gene has CDR1 SGHNT and CDR2 YYREEE (reference sequence). J gave up 8 bases and V 3 bases, and 12 bases lay outside the gene matches. The CDR3 is 15 amino acids. CDR3 sequence (DNA): TGTGCCAGCAGCTCGGGAGGACAGGGAAGTTTGGGCTACACCTTC. Residues: CASSSGGQGSLGYTF.

The V gene is TRBV6-5, the J gene TRBJ1-3; D is possibly TRBD1 (5 bases). The V and J ends lost 3 bases and 1 base respectively, with 7 bases between them. This CDR3 has 14 residues. In germline, CDR1 is MNHEY, CDR2 SVGAGI. The CDR3 DNA reads TGTGCCAGCAGTTATGAGGGGTCTGGAAACACCATATATTTT. This translates into CASSYEGSGNTIYF.

The rearrangement uses TRBV5-1 and TRBJ2-3, with D possibly being TRBD2 (6 bases). The CDR3 totals 14 residues. V lost 6 bases and J 2 bases, leaving 13 bases between the germline ends. Germline loops: CDR1 SGHRS, CDR2 YFSETQ. CDR3 sequence reads: CASTRGTLTDTQYF. CDR3 DNA: TGCGCCAGCACCCGAGGGACTCTCACAGATACGCAGTATTTT.

The chain has TRBV27 and TRBJ2-5; 8 bases are a match to TRBD1. This CDR3 has 14 amino acids. Trimming cost V 6 bases and J 3 bases; bases outside gene matches: 6. Germline CDR1 reads MNHEY; CDR2 reads SMNVEV (reference sequence). Here the CDR3 reads CASSRTGKKETQYF. The CDR3 DNA follows: TGTGCCAGCAGCCGGACAGGGAAGAAAGAGACCCAGTACTTC.

The chain has TRBV28 and TRBJ2-7, with D perhaps matching TRBD2 (5 bases). Trimming stripped 1 base from V and 3 bases from J, with 13 bases between. This CDR3 spans 15 amino acids. The germline CDR1 and CDR2 sequences are MDHEN and SYDVKM. The CDR3 protein is CASSLLSASNYEQYF. DNA of the CDR3: TGTGCCAGCAGTTTATTATCGGCTAGCAACTACGAGCAGTACTTC.

This sequence joins TRBV28 and TRBJ2-4; TRBD1 matches at 7 bases. Germline trimming cut 6 bases from V and 1 base from J; bases unmatched to any gene: 6. Per germline, CDR1 MDHEN and CDR2 SYDVKM. The CDR3 totals 15 residues. DNA for the CDR3: TGTGCCAGCAGCCCGACAGGGTTGGCCAAAAACATTCAGTACTTC. This encodes CASSPTGLAKNIQYF. Based on the CDR3 plus reference TRBV28 and TRBJ2-4, the full variable domain is DVKVTQSSRYLVKRTGEKVFLECVQDMDHENMFWYRQDPGLGLRLIYFSYDVKMKEKGDIPEGYSVSREKKERFSLILESASTNQTSMYLCASSPTGLAKNIQYFGAGTRLSVL.

The J gene is TRBJ2-7, the V gene TRBV5-6, with D tentatively TRBD2 (6 bases). This CDR3 spans 15 amino acids. The V gene's germline CDR1 is SGHDT and CDR2 YYEEEE. The V and J ends lost 0 bases and 5 bases respectively, with 15 bases between them. DNA for the CDR3: TGTGCCAGCAGCTTGGCTCCGGGAGCGTTCCACGAGCAGTACTTC. It is translated as CASSLAPGAFHEQYF. Full variable domain (outside the CDR3, taken from reference TRBV5-6 and TRBJ2-7): DAGVTQSPTHLIKTRGQQVTLRCSPKSGHDTVSWYQQALGQGPQFIFQYYEEEERQRGNFPDRFSGHQFPNYSSELNVNALLLGDSALYLCASSLAPGAFHEQYFGPGTRLTVT.

The V call is TRBV7-9, the J call TRBJ2-1; 7 nucleotides line up with TRBD2. J gave up 11 bases and V 3 bases, and 13 bases lay outside the gene matches. This CDR3 spans 15 amino acids. CDR1 and CDR2 (germline): SEHNR, FQNEAQ (reference sequence). The CDR3 reads CASSFFSAGPPKQFF. The CDR3 nucleotides read TGTGCCAGCAGCTTTTTTTCAGCGGGGCCGCCGAAGCAGTTCTTC.

The chain links TRBV7-9 to TRBJ1-1, with D unclear. Trimming took 5 bases from V and 4 from J, leaving 11 bases between them. The CDR3 totals 13 residues. The germline V gene encodes CDR1 SEHNR and CDR2 FQNEAQ (reference sequence). CDR3 loop: CASSVGAFTEAFF. CDR3 nucleotides: TGTGCCAGCAGCGTCGGAGCGTTCACTGAAGCTTTCTTT.

The chain is built from TRBV19 and TRBJ1-3; the D gene is possibly TRBD1 (5 bases). CDR1 is LNHDA and CDR2 is SQIVND in the germline V gene (reference sequence). V was cut by 11 bases and J by 4 bases, with 9 bases left in between. The CDR3 totals 11 residues. The CDR3 nucleotides are TGTGCCGCGACAGACGGAAACACCATATATTTT. It encodes CAATDGNTIYF.

About this clone itself: Other DNA sequences in the same sample also yield this CDR3. The gene calls are TRBV4-2 and TRBJ2-7, with a possible D match to TRBD2 (7 bases). CDR1 and CDR2 from the germline V gene are LGHNA and YNFKEQ. Trimming pared 3 bases from V and 4 bases from J, leaving 13 bases between. This CDR3 is 14 amino acids long. This chain's CDR3 is CASSQGGGSYEQYF. The CDR3 nucleotides read TGTGCCAGCAGCCAGGGAGGGGGGTCGTACGAGCAGTACTTC.

This clone was seen a few times. The rearrangement joins TRBV10-1 to TRBJ1-1; tentatively, D is TRBD1 (5 bases). The CDR3 totals 13 residues. Trimming removed 5 bases at V and 8 bases at J, with 15 bases between. Germline values: CDR1 WNHNN, CDR2 SYGVQD (reference sequence). The CDR3 nucleotides read TGCGCCAGCAGTCGGAGGTACGGGGCGGAAGCTTTCTTT. As protein: CASSRRYGAEAFF.